These T cell receptor beta chains were read from a single sample in a study of T cell changes during pregnancy in multiple sclerosis. Libraries were prepared by immunoSEQ multiplex PCR; TCRdb keeps only in-frame clonotypes and omits some of them. The table lists around 30,000 clones, around 90% of them singletons. The sample consisted of CD4+ T cells from peripheral blood mononuclear cells, taken in the third trimester of pregnancy. These receptors originate from a female donor in good health, enrolled as a control in a pregnancy study. CDR3s include the opening cysteine and the closing phenylalanine or tryptophan. The D gene is left open where the match is weak. Not all rows give a size; the values are once, few, many and, for expanded clones, a class.

J: TRBJ2-3; size: -; V: TRBV18; D: -; CDR3: CASSPPSGFTDTQYF; DNA: TGTGCCAGCTCACCACCTAGCGGATTCACAGATACGCAGTATTTT
J: TRBJ2-7; size: -; V: TRBV2; D: -; CDR3: CASIGGPSYEQYF; DNA: TGTGCCAGCATTGGGGGCCCCTCCTACGAGCAGTACTTC
J: TRBJ2-1; size: once; V: TRBV11-2; D: TRBD2; CDR3: CASSLGLAGLYNEQFF; DNA: TGTGCCAGCAGCTTAGGTCTAGCGGGACTCTACAATGAGCAGTTCTTC
J: TRBJ2-7; size: -; V: TRBV5-1; D: -; CDR3: CASSLVQGYEQYF; DNA: TGCGCCAGCAGCTTGGTCCAGGGCTACGAGCAGTACTTC
J: TRBJ1-2; size: -; V: TRBV30; D: TRBD1; CDR3: CAWRRDRGYGLYGYTF; DNA: TGTGCCTGGAGGAGGGACAGGGGGTACGGGCTCTATGGCTACACCTTC
J: TRBJ1-5; size: -; V: TRBV5-6; D: -; CDR3: CASSLFQGLDQPQHF; DNA: TGTGCCAGCAGCTTATTCCAGGGGTTGGATCAGCCCCAGCATTTT
J: TRBJ2-2; size: -; V: TRBV6-1; D: TRBD1; CDR3: CASSLRGRTGELFF; DNA: TGTGCCAGCAGTCTGAGGGGGCGCACCGGGGAGCTGTTTTTT
J: TRBJ2-3; size: -; V: TRBV27; D: -; CDR3: CASSLSPSLERRDTQYF; DNA: TGTGCCAGCAGTTTATCCCCCTCCCTGGAGCGGAGAGATACGCAGTATTTT
J: TRBJ2-7; size: -; V: TRBV5-4; D: TRBD1; CDR3: CASSRSVEGTGAYF; DNA: TGTGCCAGCAGCCGAAGCGTGGAGGGGACAGGTGCGTACTTC
J: TRBJ1-4; size: -; V: TRBV20-1; D: -; CDR3: CSARLNEKLFF; DNA: TGCAGTGCTAGACTTAATGAAAAACTGTTTTTT
J: TRBJ2-5; size: -; V: TRBV6-5; D: TRBD2; CDR3: CATSTAAGGQETQYF; DNA: TGTGCCACTTCGACAGCGGCGGGAGGGCAAGAGACCCAGTACTTC
J: TRBJ1-2; size: few; V: TRBV20-1; D: -; CDR3: CSAHTHYGYTF; DNA: TGCAGTGCCCACACCCACTATGGCTACACCTTC
J: TRBJ2-2; size: -; V: TRBV5-8; D: -; CDR3: CASSPQGRIGELFF; DNA: TGTGCCAGCAGCCCACAGGGGAGGATCGGGGAGCTGTTTTTT
J: TRBJ1-2; size: -; V: TRBV5-1; D: -; CDR3: CASSLDTGFYGYTF; DNA: TGCGCCAGCAGCTTGGACACGGGGTTCTATGGCTACACCTTC
J: TRBJ1-6; size: once; V: TRBV18; D: TRBD1; CDR3: CASSPRTGSSYNSPLHF; DNA: TGTGCCAGCTCACCCCGGACAGGAAGCTCCTATAATTCACCCCTCCACTTT
J: TRBJ1-4; size: -; V: TRBV7-9; D: -; CDR3: CASSPGKEKLFF; DNA: TGTGCCAGCTCTCCGGGGAAGGAAAAACTGTTTTTT
J: TRBJ2-1; size: once; V: TRBV19; D: -; CDR3: CASSIPRERYNEQFF; DNA: TGTGCCAGTAGTATCCCTCGGGAGCGGTACAATGAGCAGTTCTTC
J: TRBJ2-1; size: -; V: TRBV7-2; D: TRBD2; CDR3: CASSLVGGRSYNEQFF; DNA: TGTGCCAGCAGCTTAGTCGGCGGGAGGTCCTACAATGAGCAGTTCTTC
J: TRBJ2-7; size: -; V: TRBV18; D: TRBD2; CDR3: CASGLAGGSDEQYF; DNA: TGTGCCAGCGGCCTAGCGGGAGGGTCGGACGAGCAGTACTTC
J: TRBJ1-3; size: -; V: TRBV19; D: -; CDR3: CASSTTTGNTIYF; DNA: TGTGCCAGTAGTACCACAACTGGAAACACCATATATTTT
J: TRBJ2-1; size: -; V: TRBV18; D: -; CDR3: CASSPRVRELWNEQFF; DNA: TGTGCCAGCTCACCGAGGGTAAGGGAACTTTGGAATGAGCAGTTCTTC
J: TRBJ2-4; size: -; V: TRBV18; D: -; CDR3: CASSPPLAKNIQYF; DNA: TGTGCCAGCTCACCACCCCTAGCCAAAAACATTCAGTACTTC
J: TRBJ1-5; size: -; V: TRBV19; D: TRBD1; CDR3: CASSSGTGASGQPQHF; DNA: TGTGCCAGTAGTTCCGGGACAGGAGCTTCCGGACAGCCCCAGCATTTT